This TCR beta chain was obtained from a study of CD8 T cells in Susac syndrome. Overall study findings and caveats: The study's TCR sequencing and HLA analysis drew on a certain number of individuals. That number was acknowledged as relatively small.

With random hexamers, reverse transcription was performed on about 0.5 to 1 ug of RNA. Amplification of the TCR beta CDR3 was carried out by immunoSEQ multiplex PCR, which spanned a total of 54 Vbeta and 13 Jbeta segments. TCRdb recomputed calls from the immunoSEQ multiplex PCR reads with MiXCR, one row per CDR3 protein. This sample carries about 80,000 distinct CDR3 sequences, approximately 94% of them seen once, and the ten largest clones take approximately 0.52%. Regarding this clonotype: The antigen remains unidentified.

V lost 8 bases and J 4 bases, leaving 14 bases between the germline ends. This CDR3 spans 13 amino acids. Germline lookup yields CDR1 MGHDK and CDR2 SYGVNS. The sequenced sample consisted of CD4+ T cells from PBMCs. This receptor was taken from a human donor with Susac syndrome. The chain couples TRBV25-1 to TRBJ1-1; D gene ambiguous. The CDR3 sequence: CASDNLLGTEAFF. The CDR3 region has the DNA TGTGCCAGCGACAACCTATTGGGCACTGAAGCTTTCTTT.